This TCR beta chain came from a study of blood T cell repertoires in COVID-19. Study-wide context: Both acute and convalescent COVID-19 samples were obtained from the United States, Italy and Spain. Sources were T cells, B-cell-depleted T cells, or PBMCs; the material itself was cDNA or gDNA.

In the original processing: Reference gene primer amplification yielded estimated nucleated cell counts. Clones were sequenced by immunoSEQ multiplex PCR, and TCRdb holds only the in-frame ones, with some missing. V and J calls and clone size are given by that table; D and trimming were obtained from the DNA. This sample has fewer than 35,000 clones, with 88% found just once. The V end was cut by 2 bases, the J end by 6 bases, with 11 bases between. Germline assignment: CDR1 MGHDK and CDR2 SYGVNS. The CDR3 extends over 14 amino acids. The TCR sequence derives from a human donor in a cohort sampled during active COVID-19. The sample taken for sequencing was peripheral blood. This chain joins TRBV25-1 and TRBJ2-1; a weak D match, TRBD2 (6 bases). In DNA, the CDR3 is TGTGCCAGCAGTGAAGGTACGGGAGCCAATGAGCAGTTCTTC. This codes for CASSEGTGANEQFF.